Sequencing of this T cell receptor (beta chain) was carried out in a study of cytomegalovirus exposure and HLA in healthy donors. Study results and caveats: Some V segments (TRBV6-2 and TRBV6-3 among them) were excluded as indistinguishable. Cytomegalovirus-associated TCR beta chains were listed, numbering 164.

Researchers ran the PCR with 60 Vbeta and 13 Jbeta primers. Using immunoSEQ multiplex PCR, the repertoire was profiled, and TCRdb retains in-frame clones only, with some absent. The table records 150,000 to 200,000 clones, 80% of them present only once. The CDR3 covers 16 residues. Trimming removed 2 bases from V and 2 bases from J, with 13 bases in between. This clone was detected only a few times. Its target is unknown. This sequence originates from a male donor in good health and CMV-seronegative. The specimen sequenced was PBMCs. The chain employs TRBV23-1 and TRBJ1-5; a possible D gene is TRBD1 (6 bases). TRBV23-1 qualifies as an ORF whose function is uncertain. This chain's CDR3 is CASSQVSRGGNQPQHF. The CDR3 coding sequence is TGCGCCAGCAGTCAAGTAAGCAGGGGAGGCAATCAGCCCCAGCATTTT.